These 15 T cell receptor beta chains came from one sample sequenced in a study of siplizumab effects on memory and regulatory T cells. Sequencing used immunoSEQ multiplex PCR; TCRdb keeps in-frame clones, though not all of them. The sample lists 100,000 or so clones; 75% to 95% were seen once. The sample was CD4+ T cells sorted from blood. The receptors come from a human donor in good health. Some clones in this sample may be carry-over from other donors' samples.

For the CDR3, the DNA is TGTGCCAGCAGTGTGGGGGTAGGACAGCCCCAGCATTTT. It codes for CASSVGVGQPQHF. V gene TRBV6-4 combines with J gene TRBJ1-5, with D tentatively TRBD1 (5 bases). The germline V gene encodes CDR1 MRHNA and CDR2 SNTAGT. V was pared by 4 bases and J by 7 bases, with 11 bases between. The CDR3 has 13 amino acids.

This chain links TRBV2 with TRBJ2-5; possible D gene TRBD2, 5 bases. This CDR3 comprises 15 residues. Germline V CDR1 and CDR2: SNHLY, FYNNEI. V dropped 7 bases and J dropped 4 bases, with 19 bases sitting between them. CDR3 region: CASIAGSSGRETQYF. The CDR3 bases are TGTGCCAGCATCGCGGGCTCCAGCGGTCGAGAGACCCAGTACTTC.

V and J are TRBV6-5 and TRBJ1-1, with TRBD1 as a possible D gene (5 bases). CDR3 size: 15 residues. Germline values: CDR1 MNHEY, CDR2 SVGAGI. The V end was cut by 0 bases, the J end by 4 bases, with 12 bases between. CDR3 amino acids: CASSYSVQGVTEAFF. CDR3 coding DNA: TGTGCCAGCAGTTACTCGGTACAAGGGGTCACTGAAGCTTTCTTT.

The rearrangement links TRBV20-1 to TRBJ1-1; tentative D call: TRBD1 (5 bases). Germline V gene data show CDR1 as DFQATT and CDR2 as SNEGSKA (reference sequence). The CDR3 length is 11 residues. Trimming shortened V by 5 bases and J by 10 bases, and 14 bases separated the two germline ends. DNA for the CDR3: TGCAGTGCTTTGACAGCCTGGGGAGCTTTCTTT. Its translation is CSALTAWGAFF.

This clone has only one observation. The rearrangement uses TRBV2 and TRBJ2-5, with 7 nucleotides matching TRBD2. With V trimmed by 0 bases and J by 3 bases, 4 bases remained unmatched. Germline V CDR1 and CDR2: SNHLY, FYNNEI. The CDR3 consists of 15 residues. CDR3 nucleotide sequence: TGTGCCAGCAGTGAAGCTACACGGGGGGAAGAGACCCAGTACTTC. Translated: CASSEATRGEETQYF. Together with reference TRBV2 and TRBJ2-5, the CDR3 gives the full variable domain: EPEVTQTPSHQVTQMGQEVILRCVPISNHLYFYWYRQILGQKVEFLVSFYNNEISEKSEIFDDQFSVERPDGSNFTLKIRSTKLEDSAMYFCASSEATRGEETQYFGPGTRLLVL.

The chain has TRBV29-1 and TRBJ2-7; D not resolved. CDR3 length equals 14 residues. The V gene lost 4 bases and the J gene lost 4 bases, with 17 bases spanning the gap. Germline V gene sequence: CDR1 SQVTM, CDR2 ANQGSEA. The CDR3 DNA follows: TGCAGCGTTGGGACCGCCGGCGCAAGGTACGAGCAGTACTTC. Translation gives CSVGTAGARYEQYF.

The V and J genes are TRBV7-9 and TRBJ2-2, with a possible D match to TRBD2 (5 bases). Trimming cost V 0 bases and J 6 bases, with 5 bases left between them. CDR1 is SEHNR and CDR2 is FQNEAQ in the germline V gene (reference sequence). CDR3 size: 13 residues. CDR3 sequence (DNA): TGTGCCAGCAGCTTAGCCGGGGCCGGGGAGCTGTTTTTT. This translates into CASSLAGAGELFF.

CDR3: CATRTGRRGYTF. CDR3 DNA sequence: TGTGCCACAAGGACAGGGCGACGAGGCTACACCTTC. The genes are TRBV6-5 and TRBJ1-2; the match to TRBD1 covers 8 bases. There are 12 residues in the CDR3. Trimming removed 10 bases from V and 8 bases from J; junction bases left unmatched: 9. The V gene's germline CDR1 is MNHEY and CDR2 SVGAGI.

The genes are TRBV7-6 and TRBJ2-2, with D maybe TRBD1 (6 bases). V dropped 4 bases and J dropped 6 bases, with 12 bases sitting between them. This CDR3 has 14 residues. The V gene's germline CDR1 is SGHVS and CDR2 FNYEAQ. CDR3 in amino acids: CASSSGDVAGELFF. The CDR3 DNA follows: TGTGCCAGCAGCTCAGGGGACGTGGCCGGGGAGCTGTTTTTT.

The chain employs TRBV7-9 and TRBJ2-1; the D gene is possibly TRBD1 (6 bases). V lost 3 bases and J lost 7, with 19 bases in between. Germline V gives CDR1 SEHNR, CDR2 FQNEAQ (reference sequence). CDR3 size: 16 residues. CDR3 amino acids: CASSFETGPNLNEQFF. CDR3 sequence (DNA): TGTGCCAGCAGCTTTGAGACAGGACCTAACCTGAATGAGCAGTTCTTC.

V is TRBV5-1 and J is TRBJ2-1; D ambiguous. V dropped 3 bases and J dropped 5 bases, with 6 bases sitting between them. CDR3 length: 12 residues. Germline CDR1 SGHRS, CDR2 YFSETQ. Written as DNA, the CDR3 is TGCGCCAGCAGCTATACGGACAATGAGCAGTTCTTC. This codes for CASSYTDNEQFF.

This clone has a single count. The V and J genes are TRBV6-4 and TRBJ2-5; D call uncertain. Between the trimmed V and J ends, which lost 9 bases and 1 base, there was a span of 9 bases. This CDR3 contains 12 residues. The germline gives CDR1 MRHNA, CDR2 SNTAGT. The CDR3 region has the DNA TGTGCCAGAAACCAGGTCCAAGAGACCCAGTACTTC. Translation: CARNQVQETQYF.

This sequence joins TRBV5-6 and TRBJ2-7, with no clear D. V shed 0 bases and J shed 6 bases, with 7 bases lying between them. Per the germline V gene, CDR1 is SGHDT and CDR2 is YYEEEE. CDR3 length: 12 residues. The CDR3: CASSLGPPEQYF. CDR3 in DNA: TGTGCCAGCAGCTTGGGGCCGCCCGAGCAGTACTTC.

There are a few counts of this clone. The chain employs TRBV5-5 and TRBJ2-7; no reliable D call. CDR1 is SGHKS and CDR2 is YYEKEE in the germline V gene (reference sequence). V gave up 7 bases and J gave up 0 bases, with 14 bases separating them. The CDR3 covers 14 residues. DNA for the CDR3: TGTGCCAGCGGCTGGGGTCAGAGCTCCTACGAGCAGTACTTC. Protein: CASGWGQSSYEQYF.

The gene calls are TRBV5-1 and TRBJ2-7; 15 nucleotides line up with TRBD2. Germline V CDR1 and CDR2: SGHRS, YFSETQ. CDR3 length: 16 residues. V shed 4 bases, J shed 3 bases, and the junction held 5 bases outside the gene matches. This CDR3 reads CASSPGLAGGHYEQYF. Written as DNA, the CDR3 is TGCGCCAGCAGCCCGGGACTAGCGGGAGGACACTACGAGCAGTACTTC.